This T cell receptor (beta chain) was sequenced for a study of OX40 agonist ivuxolimab in advanced cancers. Study-level information: An anti-OX40 (CD134) antibody with agonistic activity, ivuxolimab, was administered to patients.

The CDR3 sequence is 14 residues long. Germline-derived CDR1 and CDR2 are SGHVS and FNYEAQ. Unmatched junction bases numbered 8, after V lost 5 bases and J lost 5 bases. Patients were ineligible given autoimmune disease history or systemic immunosuppression. The data were produced by immunoSEQ multiplex PCR, yet TCRdb's version contains in-frame clones alone and is incomplete. The sample contains about 74,000 clones, roughly 80% of which appear only once. Study-level results: Not determined was the antigen specificity of the expanded peripheral T cells. It was also the case that some nonresponders had low normalized T-cell clonal expansion.

Details on this clone: The target antigen is unknown.

This receptor was identified in an adult with an advanced solid tumor such as melanoma, head and neck, liver or kidney cancer. The input for sequencing was CD4+ or CD8+ T cells sorted from blood, taken in a trial of the OX40 agonist ivuxolimab. J is TRBJ2-5 and V is TRBV7-6; 7 positions agree with TRBD1. The CDR3 loop reads CASSVQGLRETQYF. The CDR3 DNA is TGTGCCAGCAGCGTACAGGGGCTGAGGGAGACCCAGTACTTC.